These T cell receptor beta chains were read from a single sample in a study of neurological immune-mediated disorders. TCRdb itself ran the 5' RACE reads through MiXCR, one entry per CDR3 protein. The data show around 53,000 distinct CDR3 sequences, 7% to 10% seen once. Sequences were obtained from PBMCs. The origin of the receptors is a woman in her forties in good health. Each CDR3 is given with its conserved first and last residue. A D gene is named only where the DNA matches it firmly. Clone size is given for some rows only: seen once, a few or many times, or a class if the clone is expanded.

DNA: TGTGCCAGCAGCCCCAACGTAGCCAAAAACATTCAGTACTTC
CDR3: CASSPNVAKNIQYF
J: TRBJ2-4
D: -
size: many
V: TRBV9

DNA: TGTGCTAGCAGCCAATCCGGGACCCCAGGCAATGAGCTGTTCTTC
CDR3: CASSQSGTPGNELFF
J: TRBJ2-1
D: -
size: many
V: TRBV7-7

DNA: TGCGCCAGCAGCGCAGGGACAGGGTCCACCGGGGAGCTGTTTTTT
CDR3: CASSAGTGSTGELFF
J: TRBJ2-2
D: TRBD1
size: many
V: TRBV5-1

DNA: TGCAGTGCCGGGGTGGGCGGGAGGTCCCTCGCGGATACGCAGTATTTT
CDR3: CSAGVGGRSLADTQYF
J: TRBJ2-3
D: TRBD2
size: -
V: TRBV20-1

DNA: TGTGCCAGCAGCACACCCTACGGGACAGGACGCTTC
CDR3: CASSTPYGTGRF
J: TRBJ2-7
D: TRBD1
size: few
V: TRBV11-2

DNA: TGCAGTGCTAGTCGACCGAATTCACCCCTCCACTTT
CDR3: CSASRPNSPLHF
J: TRBJ1-6
D: -
size: few
V: TRBV20-1

DNA: TGCAGTGCTAGAAAACAGGGCGGCTATGGCTACACCTTC
CDR3: CSARKQGGYGYTF
J: TRBJ1-2
D: -
size: -
V: TRBV20-1

DNA: TGTGCCACCAGTGATTTTCGGCAGAATGAGCAGTTCTTC
CDR3: CATSDFRQNEQFF
J: TRBJ2-1
D: -
size: many
V: TRBV24-1

DNA: TGTGCCAGCACTAAAAAAATGGGACCGATAACCATTGAAGCTTTCTTT
CDR3: CASTKKMGPITIEAFF
J: TRBJ1-1
D: -
size: -
V: TRBV6-2/TRBV6-3

DNA: TGTGCCAGCAGCTTCCGGAGGCACTCTGGAAACACCATATATTTT
CDR3: CASSFRRHSGNTIYF
J: TRBJ1-3
D: -
size: many
V: TRBV5-6

DNA: TGCAGCGTGGGGACTAGCGGGGGGCCTCAAGAGACCCAGTACTTC
CDR3: CSVGTSGGPQETQYF
J: TRBJ2-5
D: TRBD2
size: -
V: TRBV29-1

DNA: TGTGCCAGCAGCATATGGCCAGGGGGTGGCTACACCTTC
CDR3: CASSIWPGGGYTF
J: TRBJ1-2
D: TRBD1
size: -
V: TRBV3-1

DNA: TGCAGTTCCCATAGGGGGGGCTCCTACGAGCAGTACTTC
CDR3: CSSHRGGSYEQYF
J: TRBJ2-7
D: -
size: many
V: TRBV20-1

DNA: TGTGCCAGCAGCTTAAATAGCTTGGGGGCAGGAACTGAAGCTTTCTTT
CDR3: CASSLNSLGAGTEAFF
J: TRBJ1-1
D: -
size: many
V: TRBV7-6

DNA: TGTGCCAGCACCACAAGGACTGAAGCTTTCTTT
CDR3: CASTTRTEAFF
J: TRBJ1-1
D: -
size: many
V: TRBV7-2

DNA: TGTGCCAGCAGCCAAGTTTCTAACAGCCGAAAAAAAGGAGCTTTCTTT
CDR3: CASSQVSNSRKKGAFF
J: TRBJ1-1
D: -
size: many
V: TRBV3-1

DNA: TGTGCCAGCAGCGCGACATTAGAAGAGACCCAGTACTTC
CDR3: CASSATLEETQYF
J: TRBJ2-5
D: -
size: many
V: TRBV5-6

DNA: TGCGCCAGCAGCTTGAGTACAGGGGCGCAGCCCCAGCATTTT
CDR3: CASSLSTGAQPQHF
J: TRBJ1-5
D: TRBD1
size: many
V: TRBV5-1

DNA: TGTGCCAGCAGCGTAGTGGCGGGAGGGCCGGCGGTTGAGCAGTTCTTC
CDR3: CASSVVAGGPAVEQFF
J: TRBJ2-1
D: TRBD2
size: many
V: TRBV9

DNA: TGTGCCAGCAGGCCTGGACTAGCGGGAGTTAATGAGCAGTTCTTC
CDR3: CASRPGLAGVNEQFF
J: TRBJ2-1
D: TRBD2
size: many
V: TRBV6-2/TRBV6-3

DNA: TGCAGTGCTAGCGGGGGACAGGGCAATCAGCCCCAGCATTTT
CDR3: CSASGGQGNQPQHF
J: TRBJ1-5
D: TRBD1
size: many
V: TRBV20-1

DNA: TGCAGTGCTAGAGAGACACTGAACACTGAAGCTTTCTTT
CDR3: CSARETLNTEAFF
J: TRBJ1-1
D: -
size: many
V: TRBV20-1

DNA: TGTGCCTGCCTCAAGTGGGAGAACACTGAAGCTTTCTTT
CDR3: CACLKWENTEAFF
J: TRBJ1-1
D: -
size: few
V: TRBV30

DNA: TGTGCCAGCAGTTACCGGGGGAGCTCCTACAATGAGCAGTTCTTC
CDR3: CASSYRGSSYNEQFF
J: TRBJ2-1
D: -
size: many
V: TRBV6-2/TRBV6-3

DNA: TGTGCCGGCGGGACAGACTATGGCTACACCTTC
CDR3: CAGGTDYGYTF
J: TRBJ1-2
D: TRBD1
size: many
V: TRBV7-2

DNA: TGTGCCAGCAGCTTGGCCTCCGACAGGAACAATGAGCAGTTCTTC
CDR3: CASSLASDRNNEQFF
J: TRBJ2-1
D: -
size: few
V: TRBV7-8

DNA: TGTGCCAGCAGCTTGGTGCCAGGCACCAATCGAGGTTTCTTT
CDR3: CASSLVPGTNRGFF
J: TRBJ1-1
D: -
size: many
V: TRBV5-5

DNA: TGTGCCAGCAGCGGCGCAGCGGGGTATAGCACAGATACGCAGTATTTT
CDR3: CASSGAAGYSTDTQYF
J: TRBJ2-3
D: TRBD2
size: many
V: TRBV5-5

DNA: TGTGCCAGCTCACCACCGGGACTGGGGGATGAGCAGTTCTTC
CDR3: CASSPPGLGDEQFF
J: TRBJ2-1
D: -
size: many
V: TRBV18

DNA: TGTGCCAGCAGCGTCCGGGACAGGTGGTTCCACAATGAGCAGTTCTTC
CDR3: CASSVRDRWFHNEQFF
J: TRBJ2-1
D: TRBD1
size: many
V: TRBV7-3

DNA: TGCAGTGCTAGAAGACTAGACTACGAGCAGTACTTC
CDR3: CSARRLDYEQYF
J: TRBJ2-7
D: -
size: many
V: TRBV20-1

DNA: TGTGCCAGCAGCGTCAGAGACTACTCGAACACCGGGGAGCTGTTTTTT
CDR3: CASSVRDYSNTGELFF
J: TRBJ2-2
D: -
size: many
V: TRBV9

DNA: TGCGCCAGCAGCGCTATCCTTTCTGGGGCCAACGTCCTGACTTTC
CDR3: CASSAILSGANVLTF
J: TRBJ2-6
D: -
size: many
V: TRBV5-1

DNA: TGCAGTGCTAGCTCAGGGGGCGAAAATGGCTACACCTTC
CDR3: CSASSGGENGYTF
J: TRBJ1-2
D: TRBD1
size: many
V: TRBV20-1

DNA: TGTGCCATCAGAGGGACTAGCGGGTGGAGGGCCTACGAGCAGTACTTC
CDR3: CAIRGTSGWRAYEQYF
J: TRBJ2-7
D: TRBD2
size: many
V: TRBV10-3

DNA: TGTGCCAGCAGTTTTGCGCAGGATGGGGGCTACACCTTC
CDR3: CASSFAQDGGYTF
J: TRBJ1-2
D: -
size: many
V: TRBV27